Listed below are T cell receptor beta chains from one sample, sequenced in a study of blood T cell repertoires in COVID-19. Sequencing used immunoSEQ multiplex PCR; TCRdb keeps in-frame clones, though not all of them. The repertoire consists of about 140,000 clones, with 84% occurring once and the leading ten covering 3% to 3.5%. Sequencing used PBMCs or T cells enriched from blood (not recorded which). The receptors were gathered from a woman aged 50 to 60 with acute COVID-19. The CDR3 runs from the conserved cysteine through the conserved F or W. Each record gives: D gene, V gene, J gene, clone size, CDR3 protein, CDR3 DNA. A D gene is named only where the DNA matches it firmly. Clone size is given for some rows only: seen once, a few or many times, or a class if the clone is expanded.

D: TRBD1
V: TRBV28
J: TRBJ1-2
size: -
CDR3: CASSSGGNYGYTF
DNA: TGTGCCAGCAGTTCAGGGGGAAACTATGGCTACACCTTC

D: -
V: TRBV20-1
J: TRBJ1-1
size: few
CDR3: CSASRTVEAFF
DNA: TGCAGTGCTAGTCGGACAGTTGAAGCTTTCTTT

D: -
V: TRBV4-3
J: TRBJ2-1
size: -
CDR3: CASSQDSVGRNGDEQFF
DNA: TGCGCCAGCAGCCAAGATTCGGTAGGGCGAAACGGGGATGAGCAGTTCTTC

D: -
V: TRBV19
J: TRBJ2-4
size: -
CDR3: CASSSRGIQGWGAKNIQYF
DNA: TGTGCCAGTAGTAGCCGGGGTATACAGGGCTGGGGAGCCAAAAACATTCAGTACTTC

D: -
V: TRBV9
J: TRBJ1-2
size: -
CDR3: CASSVDGLEGYTF
DNA: TGTGCCAGCAGCGTAGATGGGTTGGAGGGCTACACCTTC

D: -
V: TRBV5-1
J: TRBJ1-2
size: -
CDR3: CASSPGHSNYGYTF
DNA: TGCGCCAGCAGCCCGGGACACAGTAACTATGGCTACACCTTC

D: -
V: TRBV19
J: TRBJ1-1
size: few
CDR3: CASSMSSGRAFF
DNA: TGTGCCAGTAGTATGAGTTCAGGGCGAGCTTTCTTT

D: -
V: TRBV5-1
J: TRBJ2-7
size: -
CDR3: CATGDNYEQYF
DNA: TGCGCCACTGGGGACAACTACGAGCAGTACTTC

D: TRBD1
V: TRBV4-1
J: TRBJ1-2
size: once
CDR3: CASSPQGGNYGYTF
DNA: TGCGCCAGCAGCCCACAGGGGGGCAACTATGGCTACACCTTC

D: -
V: TRBV19
J: TRBJ1-2
size: -
CDR3: CASSITGGASYGYTF
DNA: TGTGCCAGTAGTATAACTGGGGGGGCGAGCTATGGCTACACCTTC

D: TRBD1
V: TRBV27
J: TRBJ1-5
size: -
CDR3: CASNPEGQGGQPQHF
DNA: TGTGCCAGCAACCCCGAGGGACAGGGCGGACAGCCCCAGCATTTT

D: -
V: TRBV18
J: TRBJ2-5
size: -
CDR3: CASSGRTGSPAETQYF
DNA: TGTGCCAGCTCAGGACGTACAGGCTCCCCGGCAGAGACCCAGTACTTC

D: -
V: TRBV5-4
J: TRBJ2-5
size: few
CDR3: CASSLNAFGEETQYF
DNA: TGTGCCAGCAGCCTCAATGCATTCGGGGAGGAGACCCAGTACTTC

D: TRBD1
V: TRBV7-3
J: TRBJ1-5
size: -
CDR3: CASSPGQGWRQPQHF
DNA: TGTGCCAGCAGCCCGGGACAGGGTTGGCGCCAGCCCCAGCATTTT

D: TRBD2
V: TRBV30
J: TRBJ2-1
size: -
CDR3: CAWGTSRHNEQFF
DNA: TGTGCCTGGGGGACTAGCAGACACAATGAGCAGTTCTTC

D: TRBD1
V: TRBV7-2
J: TRBJ1-1
size: -
CDR3: CASSLGYGDRDLLRRAFF
DNA: TGTGCCAGCAGCTTAGGCTACGGCGACAGGGATTTGCTAAGGCGAGCTTTCTTT

D: TRBD1
V: TRBV4-2
J: TRBJ2-4
size: -
CDR3: CASTAGGDKNIQYF
DNA: TGTGCCAGCACCGCAGGGGGTGACAAAAACATTCAGTACTTC

D: TRBD1
V: TRBV5-1
J: TRBJ1-1
size: -
CDR3: CASSPGTGEMNTEAFF
DNA: TGCGCCAGCAGCCCAGGGACAGGGGAAATGAACACTGAAGCTTTCTTT

D: -
V: TRBV7-9
J: TRBJ2-2
size: once
CDR3: CASSRGVNTGELFF
DNA: TGTGCCAGCAGCCGCGGGGTGAACACCGGGGAGCTGTTTTTT

D: -
V: TRBV27
J: TRBJ2-3
size: -
CDR3: CASSTLGRLETDTQYF
DNA: TGTGCCAGCAGTACCCTCGGCAGGCTCGAGACAGATACGCAGTATTTT

D: TRBD2
V: TRBV30
J: TRBJ2-6
size: -
CDR3: CAWSVPSGDSGANVLTF
DNA: TGTGCCTGGAGTGTCCCTAGCGGAGACTCTGGGGCCAACGTCCTGACTTTC

D: TRBD1
V: TRBV10-3
J: TRBJ2-7
size: once
CDR3: CAISESGGQGAYEQYF
DNA: TGTGCCATCAGTGAGTCGGGGGGACAGGGAGCCTACGAGCAGTACTTC

D: -
V: TRBV5-1
J: TRBJ1-2
size: -
CDR3: CASSLGARDYGYTF
DNA: TGCGCCAGCAGCTTGGGGGCCAGGGACTATGGCTACACCTTC

D: TRBD1
V: TRBV28
J: TRBJ1-1
size: -
CDR3: CASCLGDRFFGNTEAFF
DNA: TGTGCCAGCTGCTTAGGGGACAGATTTTTTGGGAACACTGAAGCTTTCTTT

D: TRBD1
V: TRBV19
J: TRBJ1-1
size: -
CDR3: CASSEGQGAEAFF
DNA: TGTGCCAGTAGCGAAGGACAGGGTGCTGAAGCTTTCTTT

D: -
V: TRBV27
J: TRBJ2-7
size: -
CDR3: CASSFQAGRREQYF
DNA: TGTGCCAGCAGCTTTCAGGCGGGAAGGCGGGAGCAGTACTTC

D: -
V: TRBV6-1
J: TRBJ2-1
size: -
CDR3: CASSVPPRGLTNEQFF
DNA: TGTGCCAGCAGTGTACCCCCCAGGGGCCTTACCAATGAGCAGTTCTTC

D: TRBD1
V: TRBV19
J: TRBJ1-1
size: -
CDR3: CASSIGLDRVWDTEAFF
DNA: TGTGCCAGTAGTATCGGCTTAGACAGGGTGTGGGACACTGAAGCTTTCTTT